This T cell receptor (beta chain) was documented in a study of blood T cells in healthy people across ages. The authors ran a second PCR of roughly 7 to 11 cycles using a sample-barcoded 5' primer and a J-beta primer mix. A single record per CDR3 protein comes from TCRdb applying MiXCR to the 5' RACE reads. The data show approximately 1.5 million distinct CDR3 sequences, 35% to 45% seen once. Germline loops: CDR1 SGHTA, CDR2 FQGNSA. The V gene lost 5 bases and the J gene lost 1 base, with 15 bases spanning the gap. The CDR3 length is 15 residues. Each donor gave approximately 9.5 milliliters of peripheral blood. The study, taken as a whole, reports: In older individuals, TCR beta diversity per million T cells was lower, falling roughly linearly with age. There were more naive CD4+ cells and higher diversity in long-lived donors than in aged donors.

This clonotype was counted between two and nine times. Antigen specificity is unknown. Source material: blood. The chain employs TRBV7-2 and TRBJ2-7; the D gene is possibly TRBD2 (6 bases). This TCR was recovered from a woman aged 18 to 35 in good health. CDR3 in amino acids: CASSGGGIRSYEQYF. CDR3 sequence (DNA): TGTGCCAGCAGCGGCGGCGGGATTCGGTCCTACGAGCAGTACTTC.